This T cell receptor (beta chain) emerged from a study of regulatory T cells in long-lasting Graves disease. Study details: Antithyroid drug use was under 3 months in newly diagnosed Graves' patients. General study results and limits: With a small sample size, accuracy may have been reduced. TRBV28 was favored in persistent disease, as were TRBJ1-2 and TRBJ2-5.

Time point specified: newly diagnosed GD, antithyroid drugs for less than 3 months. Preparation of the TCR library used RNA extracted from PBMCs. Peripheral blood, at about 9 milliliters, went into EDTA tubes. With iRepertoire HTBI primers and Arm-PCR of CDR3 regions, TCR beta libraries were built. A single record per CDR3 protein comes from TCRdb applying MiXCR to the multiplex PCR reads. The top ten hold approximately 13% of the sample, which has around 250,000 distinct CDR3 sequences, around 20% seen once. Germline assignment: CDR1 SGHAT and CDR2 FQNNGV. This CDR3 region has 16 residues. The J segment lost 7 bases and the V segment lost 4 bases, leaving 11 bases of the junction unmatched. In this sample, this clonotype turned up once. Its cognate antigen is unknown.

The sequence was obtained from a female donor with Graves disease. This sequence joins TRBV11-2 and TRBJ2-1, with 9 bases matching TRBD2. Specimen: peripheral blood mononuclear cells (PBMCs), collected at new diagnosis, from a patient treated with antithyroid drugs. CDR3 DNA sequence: TGTGCCAGCAGCTCCGGGGGGCGGGAGGGAAGGAATGAGCAGTTCTTC. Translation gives CASSSGGREGRNEQFF.